A single sample is the source of the 18 T cell receptor beta chains below, sequenced in a study of Ad26.COV2.S vaccination and SARS-CoV-2 variants. Treatment described: some 19 received Ad26.COV2.S at low or high dose, single or two shots; 5 received placebo; per-sample allocation not given. Day 63 following the first vaccine or placebo injection was when the samples were taken. Produced via immunoSEQ multiplex PCR; TCRdb's table is partial and in-frame only. The sample lists around 300,000 clones; 86% were seen once. The source was peripheral blood, collected in a trial of Ad26.COV2.S vaccine versus placebo. The source of these receptors is a person between 18 and 59 years old who received the Ad26.COV2.S COVID-19 vaccine or a placebo.

V usage is TRBV6-5 and J usage is TRBJ1-4, with a weak D call TRBD1 (6 bases). Germline V CDR1 and CDR2: MNHEY, SVGAGI. Trimming pared 2 bases from V and 7 bases from J, leaving 14 bases between. There are 15 residues in the CDR3. The CDR3 region is CASSYTRGRVEKLFF. The CDR3 bases are TGTGCCAGCAGTTACACCCGGGGGCGGGTTGAAAAACTGTTTTTT.

V is TRBV6-5 and J is TRBJ2-1, with D perhaps given as TRBD1 or TRBD2 (5 bases each). Germline V lookup: CDR1 MNHEY, CDR2 SVGAGI. The CDR3 length is 15 residues. V lost 4 bases to trimming and J lost 1 base, with 11 bases between them. CDR3 in DNA: TGTGCCAGCAGTTTGATGTGGGGGTCCTACAATGAGCAGTTCTTC. This codes for CASSLMWGSYNEQFF.

This clone was counted between two and nine times. V and J are TRBV7-9 and TRBJ1-6, with 9 bases matching TRBD1. CDR1 and CDR2 (germline): SEHNR, FQNEAQ (reference sequence). This CDR3 comprises 15 residues. V shed 6 bases and J 6 bases; nucleotides not matched to a gene: 6. The chain's CDR3 is CASSLETGGNSPLHF. The CDR3 DNA reads TGTGCCAGCAGTTTGGAGACAGGGGGTAATTCACCCCTCCACTTT.

The chain uses TRBV11-2 and TRBJ2-1; D unclear. Trimming removed 1 base from V and 8 bases from J, with 12 bases in between. The CDR3 extends over 14 amino acids. Germline values: CDR1 SGHAT, CDR2 FQNNGV. The DNA for the CDR3 is TGTGCCAGCAGCTTAGGTGCTCCCTTCGATGAGCAGTTCTTC. Its translation: CASSLGAPFDEQFF.

The chain couples TRBV7-3 to TRBJ2-5; D unresolved. The CDR3 runs to 13 residues. Trimming removed 3 bases at V and 2 bases at J, with 7 bases between. The germline CDR1 and CDR2 sequences are SGHTA and FQGTGA. The CDR3 loop reads CASSLGRQETQYF. CDR3 coding DNA: TGTGCCAGCAGCTTGGGCAGACAAGAGACCCAGTACTTC.

This clone showed up just once. The chain links TRBV5-4 to TRBJ1-2; D unclear. Germline CDR1 SGHNT, CDR2 YYREEE (reference sequence). The CDR3 is made up of 15 amino acids. V was clipped by 0 bases and J by 4 bases, with 13 bases between them. CDR3 protein: CASSLDKAVSYGYTF. As DNA, the CDR3 is TGTGCCAGCAGCTTGGATAAGGCGGTGAGCTATGGCTACACCTTC.

This rearrangement joins TRBV7-9 to TRBJ2-3, with D possibly being TRBD1 or TRBD2 (6 bases each). Germline lookup yields CDR1 SEHNR and CDR2 FQNEAQ (reference sequence). This CDR3 has 15 amino acids. The V end lost 5 bases, the J end lost 8 bases, and 20 bases lay between the germline ends. The chain's CDR3 is CASSDRLGGRGTQYF. CDR3 bases: TGTGCCAGCAGCGATCGACTCGGGGGCCGAGGTACGCAGTATTTT. Filled out from reference TRBV7-9 and TRBJ2-3, the complete variable domain reads DTGVSQNPRHKITKRGQNVTFRCDPISEHNRLYWYRQTLGQGPEFLTYFQNEAQLEKSRLLSDRFSAERPKGSFSTLEIQRTEQGDSAMYLCASSDRLGGRGTQYFGPGTRLTVL.

The chain uses TRBV6-1 and TRBJ2-7; the D gene is possibly TRBD1 (5 bases). This CDR3 contains 14 residues. Germline V lookup: CDR1 MNHNS, CDR2 SASEGT. V lost 1 base to trimming and J lost 5 bases, with 12 bases between them. CDR3 region: CASSEGRAPHEQYF. The CDR3 coding sequence is TGTGCCAGCAGTGAAGGCAGGGCCCCCCACGAGCAGTACTTC.

V and J are TRBV4-1 and TRBJ1-5; D is uncertain. This CDR3 spans 15 amino acids. The germline V and J ends were trimmed by 0 bases and 6 bases, with 12 bases remaining between them. The germline CDR1 and CDR2 sequences are MGHRA and YSYEKL. Here the CDR3 reads CASSQEGSGVQPQHF. For the CDR3, the DNA is TGCGCCAGCAGCCAAGAAGGGAGCGGGGTTCAGCCCCAGCATTTT.

The rearrangement uses TRBV11-2 and TRBJ2-3, with D perhaps matching TRBD2 (6 bases). From germline, CDR1 is SGHAT and CDR2 FQNNGV. Trimming stripped 2 bases from V and 8 bases from J, with 17 bases between. The CDR3 length is 15 residues. CDR3 amino acids: CASSLFLEASVTQYF. The CDR3 DNA reads TGTGCCAGCAGCTTATTCCTTGAGGCTAGCGTTACGCAGTATTTT.

The gene calls are TRBV3-1 (or the pseudogene TRBV3-2) and TRBJ2-4; possibly TRBD2 for D (6 bases). The germline V gene has CDR1 LGHDT and CDR2 YNNKEL (reference sequence). Deletions cut 3 bases from V and 0 bases from J, with 9 bases between. The CDR3 sequence is 15 residues long. In DNA, the CDR3 is TGTGCCAGCAGCCAGAGGACTATAGCCAAAAACATTCAGTACTTC. Its protein is CASSQRTIAKNIQYF.

The chain carries TRBV24-1 and TRBJ1-5, with no clear D. Germline V lookup: CDR1 KGHDR, CDR2 SFDVKD. Trimming took off 4 bases at V and 0 bases at J, with 9 bases between the two ends. The CDR3 length is 15 residues. As DNA, the CDR3 is TGTGCCACCAGTGACCCTAGAAATAGCAATCAGCCCCAGCATTTT. This gives the protein CATSDPRNSNQPQHF.

The chain combines TRBV24-1 with TRBJ1-1, with unresolved D. Trimming pared 6 bases from V and 0 bases from J, leaving 7 bases between. CDR3 length: 13 residues. Germline V gene lookup returns CDR1 KGHDR and CDR2 SFDVKD. CDR3 coding DNA: TGTGCCACCAGTAGTCCTATGAACACTGAAGCTTTCTTT. This translates into CATSSPMNTEAFF.

The gene calls are TRBV3-1 (or the pseudogene TRBV3-2) and TRBJ1-3; possibly TRBD1 for D (5 bases). From germline, CDR1 is LGHDT and CDR2 YNNKEL (reference sequence). The CDR3 runs 16 residues. V was shortened by 0 bases and J by 4 bases, with 13 bases between the two germline ends. CDR3 bases: TGTGCCAGCAGCCAAGAAACCCTCAGGGCCGGAAACACCATATATTTT. It encodes CASSQETLRAGNTIYF.

There are a few counts of this clone. This chain links TRBV7-2 with TRBJ1-3, with D tentatively TRBD1 (6 bases). The CDR3 is made up of 15 amino acids. V was clipped by 1 base and J by 3 bases, with 10 bases between them. Germline V gene sequence: CDR1 SGHTA, CDR2 FQGNSA. CDR3 in amino acids: CASSLGGGGGNTIYF. The CDR3 DNA sequence: TGTGCCAGCAGCTTAGGAGGGGGTGGTGGAAACACCATATATTTT.

This chain joins TRBV18 and TRBJ1-1, with a possible D match to TRBD1 (6 bases). V lost 3 bases, J lost 0 bases, and 8 bases lay in between. This CDR3 is 14 amino acids long. Germline V CDR1 and CDR2: KGHSH, LQKENI. The CDR3 here is CASSPGHMNTEAFF. The CDR3 coding sequence is TGTGCCAGCTCACCGGGACATATGAACACTGAAGCTTTCTTT.

The genes are TRBV6-6 and TRBJ2-7; D is ambiguous. Trimming left V 0 bases short and J 0 bases short, with 6 bases between. The V gene's germline CDR1 is MNHNY and CDR2 SVGAGI (reference sequence). The CDR3 length is 14 residues. The CDR3 protein is CASSYSGPSYEQYF. In DNA form, the CDR3 reads TGTGCCAGCAGTTACTCAGGGCCCTCCTACGAGCAGTACTTC.

V gene TRBV2 combines with J gene TRBJ2-3, with 11 nucleotides matching TRBD2. Germline values: CDR1 SNHLY, CDR2 FYNNEI. The CDR3 runs 15 residues. V lost 6 bases, J lost 3 bases, and 5 bases stayed unmatched. CDR3 DNA: TGTGCCAGCAGGGTGACTAGCGGGGCAACAGATACGCAGTATTTT. Amino acids: CASRVTSGATDTQYF.